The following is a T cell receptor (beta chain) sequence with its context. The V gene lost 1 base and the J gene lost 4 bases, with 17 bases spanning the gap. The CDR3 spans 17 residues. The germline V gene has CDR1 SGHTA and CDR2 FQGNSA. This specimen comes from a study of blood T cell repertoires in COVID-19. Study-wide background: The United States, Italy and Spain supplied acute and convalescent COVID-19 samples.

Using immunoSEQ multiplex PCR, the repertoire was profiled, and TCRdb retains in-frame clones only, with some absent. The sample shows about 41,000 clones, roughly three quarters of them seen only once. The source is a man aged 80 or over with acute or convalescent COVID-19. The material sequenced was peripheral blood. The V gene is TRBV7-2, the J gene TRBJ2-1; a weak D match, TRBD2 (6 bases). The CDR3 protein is CASSLGPLAVVYNEQFF. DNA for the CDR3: TGTGCCAGCAGCTTAGGGCCTTTAGCGGTTGTTTACAATGAGCAGTTCTTC.